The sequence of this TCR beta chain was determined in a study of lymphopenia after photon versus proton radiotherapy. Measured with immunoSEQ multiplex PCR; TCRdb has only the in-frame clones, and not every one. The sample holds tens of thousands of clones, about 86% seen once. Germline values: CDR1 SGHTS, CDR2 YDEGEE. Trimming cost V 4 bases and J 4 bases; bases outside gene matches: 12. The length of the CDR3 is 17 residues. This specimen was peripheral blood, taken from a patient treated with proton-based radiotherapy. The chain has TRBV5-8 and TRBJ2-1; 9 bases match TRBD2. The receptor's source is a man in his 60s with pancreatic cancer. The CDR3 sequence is CASSLHRLAEDYNEQFF. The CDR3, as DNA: TGTGCCAGCAGCCTGCATCGACTAGCGGAAGATTACAATGAGCAGTTCTTC.